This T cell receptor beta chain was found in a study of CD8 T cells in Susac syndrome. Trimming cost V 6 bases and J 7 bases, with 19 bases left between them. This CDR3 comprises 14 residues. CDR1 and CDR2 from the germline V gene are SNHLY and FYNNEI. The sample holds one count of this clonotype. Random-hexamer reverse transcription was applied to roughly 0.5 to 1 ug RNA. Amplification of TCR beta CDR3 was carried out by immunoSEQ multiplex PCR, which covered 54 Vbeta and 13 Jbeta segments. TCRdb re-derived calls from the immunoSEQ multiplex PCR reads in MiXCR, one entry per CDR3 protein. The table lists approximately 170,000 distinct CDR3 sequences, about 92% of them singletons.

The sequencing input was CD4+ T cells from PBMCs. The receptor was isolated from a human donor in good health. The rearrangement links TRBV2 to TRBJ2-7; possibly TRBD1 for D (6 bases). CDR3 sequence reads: CASRQGSGGGEQYF. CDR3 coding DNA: TGTGCCAGCAGGCAGGGGTCGGGTGGAGGAGAGCAGTACTTC.